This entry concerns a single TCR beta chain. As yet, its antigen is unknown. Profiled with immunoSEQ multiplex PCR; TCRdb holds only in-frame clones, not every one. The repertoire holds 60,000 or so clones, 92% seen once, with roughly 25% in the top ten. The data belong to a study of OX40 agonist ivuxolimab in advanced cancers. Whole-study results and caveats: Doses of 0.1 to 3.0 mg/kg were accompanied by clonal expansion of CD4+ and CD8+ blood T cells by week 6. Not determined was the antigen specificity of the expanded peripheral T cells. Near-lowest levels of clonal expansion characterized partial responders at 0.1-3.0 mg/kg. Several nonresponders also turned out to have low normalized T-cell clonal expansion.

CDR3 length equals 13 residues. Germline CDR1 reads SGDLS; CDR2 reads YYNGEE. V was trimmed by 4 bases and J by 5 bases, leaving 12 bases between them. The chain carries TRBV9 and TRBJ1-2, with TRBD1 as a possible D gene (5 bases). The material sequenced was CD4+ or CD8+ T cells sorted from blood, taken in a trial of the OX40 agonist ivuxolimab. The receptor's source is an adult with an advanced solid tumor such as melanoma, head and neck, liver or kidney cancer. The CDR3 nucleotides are TGTGCCAGCAGCTCCTGGGAGGGGTATGGCTACACCTTC. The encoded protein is CASSSWEGYGYTF.